This is a list of T cell receptor beta chains from one sample in a study of T cell responses to AZD1222 COVID-19 vaccine. Profiled with immunoSEQ multiplex PCR; TCRdb holds only in-frame clones, not every one. Of 150,000 or so clones listed, approximately 90% are singletons. The sequences come from peripheral blood, collected on day 0 of AZD1222 vaccination. Source of these receptors: an adult in good health. Both conserved end residues are part of each CDR3. Each record gives: J gene, D gene, V gene, clone size, CDR3 DNA, CDR3 protein. D genes are given only for firm matches. Some rows mark clone size as missing; the rest say once, few, many or name a class of expanded clone.

TRBJ2-7 NA TRBV7-8 NA TGTGCCAGCAGCCAACAGTACGAGCAGTACTTC CASSQQYEQYF
TRBJ2-1 TRBD2 TRBV7-2 NA TGTGCCAGCAGCTTAGGCGGGAGGGCCGGGAATGAGCAGTTCTTC CASSLGGRAGNEQFF
TRBJ1-1 NA TRBV11-3 NA TGTGCCAGCAGCTTCGATTTTAGTACTGAAGCTTTCTTT CASSFDFSTEAFF
TRBJ1-5 NA TRBV6-1 once TGTGCCAGCAGTGAAGGCCTTGGGCAGCCCCAGCATTTT CASSEGLGQPQHF
TRBJ2-1 NA TRBV7-3 NA TGTGCCAGCAGCCTCGGGACCGTACCGGGGAATGAGCAGTTCTTC CASSLGTVPGNEQFF
TRBJ2-7 TRBD1 TRBV7-9 NA TGTGCCAGCAGCTCCACTACAGGGGTAGAGGAGCAGTACTTC CASSSTTGVEEQYF
TRBJ1-1 NA TRBV7-9 NA TGTGCCAGCAGCTCGTCCAAATACAGGGTTAGGGGCACTGAAGCTTTCTTT CASSSSKYRVRGTEAFF
TRBJ1-6 TRBD1 TRBV6-2/TRBV6-3 once TGTGCCAGCAGTTACGCAGGGGGAAGGTATAATTCACCCCTCCACTTT CASSYAGGRYNSPLHF
TRBJ2-7 TRBD1 TRBV28 NA TGTGCCAGCAGTTCCAGACCGGGACAGGGATTCTACGAGCAGTACTTC CASSSRPGQGFYEQYF
TRBJ2-7 TRBD2 TRBV11-2 NA TGTGCCAGCAGTGAAACTAGCGGCTCCTACGAGCAGTACTTC CASSETSGSYEQYF
TRBJ2-5 TRBD1 TRBV5-6 NA TGTGCCAGCAGCTCCGATAGGGCCGGGACAGTTGGTTTGGAGACCCAGTACTTC CASSSDRAGTVGLETQYF
TRBJ2-3 TRBD2 TRBV29-1 NA TGCAGCGGTGGACTAGCAGGGGATACGCAGTATTTT CSGGLAGDTQYF
TRBJ2-2 TRBD1 TRBV7-9 NA TGTGCCAGCAGCTTAGCGTCGCAGGGGGCTGACACCGGGGAGCTGTTTTTT CASSLASQGADTGELFF
TRBJ2-3 TRBD2 TRBV5-5 once TGTGCCAGCAGCGGGATAGCGGGGGCGGGCACAGATACGCAGTATTTT CASSGIAGAGTDTQYF
TRBJ2-5 NA TRBV5-4 NA TGTGCCAGCAGCTTGCCCCGGGCCCATGCCGGAGAGACCCAGTACTTC CASSLPRAHAGETQYF
TRBJ2-1 NA TRBV10-3 NA TGTGCCATCACTCCCGGGACTCCCCCCAATGAGCAGTTCTTC CAITPGTPPNEQFF
TRBJ2-3 NA TRBV24-1 NA TGTGCCACCAGCCGGACTCCCGGGAGAGGCTCAGATACGCAGTATTTT CATSRTPGRGSDTQYF
TRBJ2-3 TRBD2 TRBV5-5 NA TGTGCCAGCAGCTTGTCGACTAGCACCACAGATACGCAGTATTTT CASSLSTSTTDTQYF
TRBJ1-3 NA TRBV9 NA TGTGCCAGCAGCGCGAGTAATGGAAACACCATATATTTT CASSASNGNTIYF
TRBJ2-7 NA TRBV12-3/TRBV12-4 few TGTGCCAGCGGGCGGATCTACGAGCAGTACTTC CASGRIYEQYF
TRBJ1-1 NA TRBV2 NA TGTGCCAGCAGTCCACACAGGACCACTGAAGCTTTCTTT CASSPHRTTEAFF
TRBJ1-2 TRBD1 TRBV6-2/TRBV6-3 once TGTGCCAGCAGTAGGGACAGCGTATTCTATGGCTACACCTTC CASSRDSVFYGYTF
TRBJ1-3 NA TRBV2 NA TGTGCCAGCAGTGAAGGGGCTGGAAACACCATATATTTT CASSEGAGNTIYF
TRBJ2-5 NA TRBV24-1 NA TGTGCCACCAGTGAGGGAGTGGGGACCCAGTACTTC CATSEGVGTQYF
TRBJ2-7 TRBD2 TRBV19 NA TGTGCCAGTAGTTGGCTAGCGGGAGCCTACGAGCAGTACTTC CASSWLAGAYEQYF
TRBJ1-1 TRBD1 TRBV18 NA TGTGCCAGCTCACCTCAGGACAGGGCGAACACTGAAGCTTTCTTT CASSPQDRANTEAFF
TRBJ2-2 NA TRBV5-1 NA TGCGCCAGCAGCGATCCTACGCGAGGGACCGGGGAGCTGTTTTTT CASSDPTRGTGELFF
TRBJ2-1 TRBD2 TRBV19 few TGTGCCAGTAGGCTAGCGGGGGCCTACAATGAGCAGTTCTTC CASRLAGAYNEQFF
TRBJ1-1 TRBD1 TRBV7-3 NA TGTGCCAGCAGCCCCTCGACAGGGACAAACACTGAAGCTTTCTTT CASSPSTGTNTEAFF
TRBJ1-2 NA TRBV27 NA TGTGCCAGCAGTTTAGGAAGGGGGGCGGCTAACTATGGCTACACCTTC CASSLGRGAANYGYTF
TRBJ2-3 NA TRBV7-2 NA TGTGCCAGCAGCTTAAAGATAAGGGCAGATACGCAGTATTTT CASSLKIRADTQYF
TRBJ2-2 NA TRBV7-3 NA TGTGCCAGCAGCTTCAGGGGGGGAAACACCGGGGAGCTGTTTTTT CASSFRGGNTGELFF
TRBJ1-1 NA TRBV4-3 NA TGCGCCAGCAGCCAAGATTCGGGGAACACTGAAGCTTTCTTT CASSQDSGNTEAFF
TRBJ1-1 NA TRBV5-8 NA TGTGCCAGCAGCCCCAGGGCTACTCGGGGGATGAACACTGAAGCTTTCTTT CASSPRATRGMNTEAFF
TRBJ1-1 TRBD1 TRBV7-3 NA TGTGCCAGCAGCCGACAGGGGTCTGAAGCTTTCTTT CASSRQGSEAFF
TRBJ1-1 TRBD1 TRBV5-6 NA TGTGCCAGCAGCGATTCAGGGGGAGGCACTGAAGCTTTCTTT CASSDSGGGTEAFF
TRBJ1-2 NA TRBV7-2 NA TGTGCCAGCAGCTTTGACCGGGACGCCAGCCGATATGGCTACACCTTC CASSFDRDASRYGYTF
TRBJ1-1 NA TRBV6-5 NA TGTGCCAGCAGTTCCTCAGTTAGGAACACTGAAGCTTTCTTT CASSSSVRNTEAFF
TRBJ2-3 NA TRBV7-6 NA TGTGCCAGCAGCTTAGGAGCACGAGGGGCAGATACGCAGTATTTT CASSLGARGADTQYF
TRBJ2-7 NA TRBV7-2 NA TGTGCCAGCAGCCTTCAAACAGGGAGCTACGAGCAGTACTTC CASSLQTGSYEQYF
TRBJ2-3 NA TRBV7-9 NA TGTGCCAGCAGACTTGAGCGGCCCACAGATACGCAGTATTTT CASRLERPTDTQYF
TRBJ2-6 NA TRBV5-4 NA TGTGCCAGCAGCTTGGAGGGCGCTGGGGCCAACGTCCTGACTTTC CASSLEGAGANVLTF
TRBJ2-1 NA TRBV11-2 NA TGTGCCAGCAGCGCGACCCTGAGCTCCTACAATGAGCAGTTCTTC CASSATLSSYNEQFF
TRBJ2-3 TRBD2 TRBV7-2 NA TGTGCCAGCACCCTAAGGACTAGCGGCACAGATACGCAGTATTTT CASTLRTSGTDTQYF